These T cell receptor beta chains were read from a single sample in a study of patients and donors after allogeneic stem cell transplantation. TCRdb passed the RT-PCR reads through MiXCR, listing each CDR3 protein once. Of 150,000 to 200,000 distinct CDR3 sequences detected, over 25% appear once; the ten largest clones hold about 3%. The sample consisted of blood, either unsorted or a sorted T cell fraction (not recorded which). The origin of the receptors is a human donor who was either an allogeneic HSCT recipient or a stem cell or donor lymphocyte infusion donor (not recorded which). It is not recorded whose cells these are; they may come from a transplant donor. Both conserved end residues are part of each CDR3. A D gene is named only where the DNA matches it firmly. The size field is filled for only some rows; it gives once, few, many or a size class.

size: -
J: TRBJ2-7
V: TRBV20-1
length: 14
D: TRBD1
DNA: TGCAGTGCTAGAGGGGGGACAGTGGCCAGCGAGCAGTACTTC
CDR3: CSARGGTVASEQYF

size: -
J: TRBJ2-3
V: TRBV7-9
length: 14
D: -
DNA: TGTGCCAGCAAGGGCCAGGTCTACACAGATACGCAGTATTTT
CDR3: CASKGQVYTDTQYF

size: few
J: TRBJ1-2
V: TRBV12-3/TRBV12-4
length: 14
D: -
DNA: TGTGCCAGCAGTTCCACCGGGAACTACTATGGCTACACCTTC
CDR3: CASSSTGNYYGYTF

size: -
J: TRBJ2-3
V: TRBV7-9
length: 18
D: -
DNA: TGTGCCAGCAGCTTAGAACAAGACCTACCTAGGGGCACAGATACGCAGTATTTT
CDR3: CASSLEQDLPRGTDTQYF

size: few
J: TRBJ1-3
V: TRBV20-1
length: 14
D: -
DNA: TGCAGTGCAAACAGTGGTGGCTCTGGAAACACCATATATTTT
CDR3: CSANSGGSGNTIYF

size: -
J: TRBJ1-1
V: TRBV12-5
length: 13
D: -
DNA: TGTGCTAGTGGTTTGTACAGGAACACTGAAGCTTTCTTT
CDR3: CASGLYRNTEAFF

size: many
J: TRBJ1-6
V: TRBV20-1
length: 16
D: -
DNA: TGCAGTGCACGGACCAGTTCTGGCTCCTATAATTCACCCCTCCACTTT
CDR3: CSARTSSGSYNSPLHF

size: few
J: TRBJ1-5
V: TRBV4-2
length: 14
D: TRBD1
DNA: TGTGCCAGCAGCATCGGACAGGCATGGGATCCCCAGCATTTT
CDR3: CASSIGQAWDPQHF

size: -
J: TRBJ1-4
V: TRBV12-3/TRBV12-4
length: 13
D: -
DNA: TGTGCCAGCAGTTCTTGGGTAAATGAAAAACTGTTTTTT
CDR3: CASSSWVNEKLFF

size: -
J: TRBJ1-2
V: TRBV18
length: 18
D: TRBD1
DNA: TGTGCCAGCTCACCCGTCCCGGGACAGGGGGCGGGTAACTATGGCTACACCTTC
CDR3: CASSPVPGQGAGNYGYTF

size: few
J: TRBJ1-5
V: TRBV12-3/TRBV12-4
length: 14
D: -
DNA: TGTGCCAGCAGTTTACGACAGTCTGATCAGCCCCAGCATTTT
CDR3: CASSLRQSDQPQHF

size: -
J: TRBJ2-3
V: TRBV9
length: 15
D: TRBD2
DNA: TGTGCCAGCAGCGTTCTAGCGGGGTTCACAGATACGCAGTATTTT
CDR3: CASSVLAGFTDTQYF

size: -
J: TRBJ2-4
V: TRBV12-5
length: 16
D: TRBD2
DNA: TGTGCTAGTGGGCCTAGCGGGAGCTGGGGCAAAAACATTCAGTACTTC
CDR3: CASGPSGSWGKNIQYF

size: many
J: TRBJ2-1
V: TRBV15
length: 16
D: TRBD2
DNA: TGTGCCACCAGGGTTAAGACTAGCGGGAGTTACAATGAGCAGTTCTTC
CDR3: CATRVKTSGSYNEQFF

size: few
J: TRBJ1-2
V: TRBV12-3/TRBV12-4
length: 14
D: TRBD1
DNA: TGTGCCAGCAGCCCCGGGACAGTCATCTATGGCTACACCTTC
CDR3: CASSPGTVIYGYTF

size: few
J: TRBJ1-1
V: TRBV18
length: 15
D: -
DNA: TGTGCCAGCTCACCCTTAAGGGCGCGGGACACTGAAGCTTTCTTT
CDR3: CASSPLRARDTEAFF

size: -
J: TRBJ2-1
V: TRBV21-1
length: 16
D: -
DNA: TGTGCCAGCAGGGTTAGCGGGAGGGCCTCCTACAATGAGCAGTTCTTC
CDR3: CASRVSGRASYNEQFF